The present T cell receptor (beta chain) was sequenced within a study of OX40 agonist ivuxolimab in advanced cancers. With respect to the entire study: Ivuxolimab, which targeted the costimulatory receptor OX40 (CD134), was an agonistic, fully human IgG2 monoclonal antibody. Among the 52 dose-escalation patients, about 19 had hepatocellular carcinoma, around 15 melanoma, 9 renal cell carcinoma and 9 head and neck cancer. Peripheral TCRbeta sequencing aimed to test whether ivuxolimab altered TCR sequence diversity and caused clonal T-cell expansion. Patients were allowed to have had prior anti-PD-1, anti-PD-L1 or anti-CTLA-4 therapy, and approximately 40% of the dose-escalation patients had been treated with checkpoint inhibitors. Intravenous ivuxolimab was administered to patients every 2 weeks at six dose levels: 0.01, 0.1, 0.3, 1.5, 3 and 10 mg/kg. In the dose-escalation cohort, 75% to 85% of patients were male, and the mean age was 60 years with a range of roughly 20 to 79. The monotherapy dose-escalation portion (N of about 50 patients) of the phase I ivuxolimab trial is reported in the paper. Three dose-escalation patients achieved partial responses, one with hepatocellular carcinoma and two with cutaneous melanoma.

A remark on this clone: Its antigen remains undetermined. Base qualities are not at hand, and no much larger clone is one base apart.

To sequence the TCRbeta CDR3 region, genomic DNA was isolated from the sorted cells. The immunoSEQ Assay was used for sequencing of TCRbeta CDR3 regions. TCRdb re-hosts the immuneACCESS table, in-frame sequences only. Its copies lack some clones; in the studies checked, an unresolved V gene accounts for under half of them, and the cause for the rest is not known. The sample table shows about 60,000 clones, and over 80% are seen once. The biggest ten clones account for 25% to 35% of the sample. What the authors observed across the whole study: In the 0.1-3.0 mg/kg groups, partial responders were among the patients with the lowest normalized peripheral clonal expansion, particularly in CD8+ T cells. At doses from 0.1 to 3.0 mg/kg, clonal expansion was seen in both CD4+ and CD8+ blood T cells between baseline and week 6. The antigen specificity of the peripheral T cells that underwent clonal expansion was not determined. After ivuxolimab, expanded clones were on average more numerous among CD8+ T cells than among CD4+ T cells. Low levels of normalized T-cell clonal expansion were also seen in some patients who did not respond.

Patients with autoimmune disease history or receiving systemic immunosuppression were excluded from the trial. Peripheral blood for TCR sequencing was collected from all dose cohorts at baseline, on cycle 4 day 1, and on cycle 7 day 1. The samples were drawn from a first-in-human, open-label, multicenter phase I dose-escalation trial of ivuxolimab. The trial enrolled adults with locally advanced or metastatic head and neck squamous cell, hepatocellular, melanoma or renal cell carcinoma. Before TCR sequencing, CD4+ T cells and CD8+ T cells were sorted from peripheral blood as separate populations. This TCR was sampled from an adult with an advanced solid tumor such as melanoma, head and neck, liver or kidney cancer. Sequences were derived from CD4+ or CD8+ T cells sorted from blood, sampled in a trial of the OX40 agonist ivuxolimab.

The DNA sequence is TGTGCCAGCAGACCGGACAGGGAACCAAATGAAAAACTGTTTTTT. It specifies CASRPDREPNEKLFF. This sequence uses TRBV7-8 and TRBJ1-4, with 8 middle bases fitting TRBD1. CDR1 and CDR2, looked up from the germline V gene, are SGHVS and FQNEAQ. From its cysteine to its phenylalanine, the CDR3 spans 15 amino acids. The kept DNA is CDR3 alone, 45 bases in frame from the first base. The germline V end is reduced by 6 bases and the J end by 5 bases; junction bases left unmatched: 8.